The entry below describes one T cell receptor (beta chain). Its antigen is undetermined. From RNA transcripts, TCR beta CDR3 regions were amplified. Carried out on the TCR CDR3, a first-round RT-PCR used the HTBI primer set. TCRdb ran MiXCR on the multiplex PCR reads and lists one entry per CDR3 protein. Of hundreds of thousands of distinct CDR3 sequences in the sample, 46% were seen once. Graves' hyperthyroidism was deemed stable given no ophthalmopathy progression within 18 months. Newly diagnosed patients aged 18 to 65 had hyperthyroidism of under 2 months' duration. J gave up 3 bases and V 7 bases, and 6 bases lay outside the gene matches. This CDR3 has 13 amino acids. The germline V gene encodes CDR1 MGHDK and CDR2 SYGVNS. The entry originates in a study of T cells in Graves' hyperthyroidism and ophthalmopathy. Study-level findings and limits: Most thyroid clonotypes with frequency above 0.001 were detected in blood.

V gene TRBV25-1 combines with J gene TRBJ2-7; 7 bases fit TRBD2. Material for sequencing was peripheral blood or thyroid tissue (not recorded which). The source of this sequence is a woman under 30 with Graves' hyperthyroidism. The CDR3 DNA is TGTGCCAGCATCTTAAGCGGGATCTACGAGCAGTACTTC. Its protein is CASILSGIYEQYF.